This T cell receptor (beta chain) is from a study of T-cell reconstitution after alpha-beta-depleted transplantation in children (dated by TCRdb to 2015 to 2016). Context from the whole study: The study quantitatively tracked T-cell immune reconstitution after TCRalphabeta/CD19-depleted allogeneic hematopoietic cell transplantation in children using TCR repertoire profiling. Overall results and qualifications from the work: In some patients, the high TCRbeta diversity seen at day 60 was put down to recipient T cells and intrathymic progenitors that had survived conditioning. Hyperexpanded clone frequencies declined over subsequent months; after one year, T-cell counts and TCRbeta diversity were mostly attributed to newly produced T cells. Apparently early alphabetaT-cell count recovery about two months after transplant reportedly relied on only several hundred rapidly expanded clones derived from non-depleted graft cells.

The library was made by PCR. The sample was run on an Illumina HiSeq 2500. TCR library preparation used molecular barcoding, with unique molecular identifiers applied to normalize quantification of the TCRbeta repertoire. TCRdb reworked the public reads: Q25 trimming with fastp, MiXCR clone assembly, productive beta chains retained. Every CDR3 protein is listed once, alongside the most common genes and DNA of its rows. The sample includes a few hundred thousand distinct CDR3 sequences, with 27% observed a single time. 35% to 40% of the sample is in the top ten clones. This clonotype was counted between two and nine times. Its target antigen remains unknown. Qualities for individual bases were not recorded, and no much larger clone is one base off. What this sample's treatment or condition label stands for: allogeneic hematopoietic cell transplantation with graft depleted of TCRalphabeta T cells and CD19 B cells. TCRalphabeta/CD19-depleted allogeneic hematopoietic cell grafts were given to the transplant recipients, all of whom were children.

The material was PBMCs, obtained before TCRalphabeta/CD19-depleted stem cell transplant. The sequence derives from a boy under three years old with Wiskott-Aldrich syndrome, due to receive a stem cell transplant.

The DNA sequence is TGTGCCAGCAGCGGAACCACTGGCAATGAGCAGTTCTTC. This encodes CASSGTTGNEQFF. The rearrangement combines TRBV5-6 with TRBJ2-1; the D gene cannot be resolved reliably. Per the germline V gene, SGHDT is the CDR1 and YYEEEE is the CDR2. CDR3 length: 13 amino acids, cysteine to phenylalanine. Only the CDR3 portion is preserved as DNA: 39 bases, with reading frame beginning at the first base. V and J are truncated by 4 bases and 6 bases respectively, leaving an intervening sequence of 11 bases.